Included here is one TCR beta chain sequence, with context. Its antigen is unidentified. This specimen comes from a study of T cell repertoires in cytomegalovirus infection. Using its own MiXCR run on the reads, TCRdb lists one record per CDR3 protein. The sample yields fewer than 950,000 distinct CDR3 sequences, approximately 32% seen once. Germline CDR1 and CDR2: LGHNA and YSLEER. There are 13 residues in the CDR3. V lost 1 base to trimming and J lost 6 bases, with 6 bases between them. This clonotype was obtained from a human donor in good health (CMV status not recorded). Some clones in this sample may be carry-over from other donors' samples. The chain carries TRBV4-3 and TRBJ2-2; D uncertain. The specimen was cultured CD8+ T cells from PBMCs, collected from culture after CMV antigen stimulation. CDR3 nucleotides: TGCGCCAGCAGCCAAGGATTGCCCGGGGAGCTGTTTTTT. It codes for CASSQGLPGELFF.